The 10 T cell receptor beta chains presented below share a single source sample, sequenced in a study of molecular identifiers for immune sequencing clone quantification. TCRdb analysed the PCR reads with MiXCR anew, one entry per CDR3 protein. The sample holds more than 300,000 distinct CDR3 sequences; about 21% are singletons and the top ten take about 0.79%. Material for sequencing was naive CD8+ T cells from blood, with Jurkat cell RNA spiked in. As to subset: FACS-sorted CD8+CD4-CCR7+CD45RA+ naive T cells. The receptors were sampled from a human donor in good health. Some libraries in this study had Jurkat cell RNA spiked in.

Comment on this clonotype: This may be a read error: a much more frequent sequence differs by one nucleotide. This likely comes from a read error, as the CDR3 has no conserved phenylalanine or tryptophan at its end. The chain employs TRBV9 and TRBJ2-7; 7 bases match TRBD2. This CDR3 has 14 residues. Germline CDR1 and CDR2: SGDLS and YYNGEE. V was pared by 0 bases and J by 3 bases, with 3 bases of the junction left unmatched. The CDR3 coding sequence is TGTGCCAGCAGCGTAGTGGCTAGCGGCTACGAGCAGTACCTC. As protein: CASSVVASGYEQYL.

The chain uses TRBV3-1 and TRBJ1-5; D possibly corresponds to TRBD1 (6 bases). The CDR3 is 17 amino acids. The V end was cut by 0 bases, the J end by 2 bases, with 14 bases between. The V gene's germline CDR1 is LGHDT and CDR2 YNNKEL (reference sequence). The CDR3 reads CASSQDPGGWGNQPQHF. DNA of the CDR3: TGTGCCAGCAGCCAAGACCCGGGGGGCTGGGGCAATCAGCCCCAGCATTTT.

This clonotype was counted many times. The rearrangement joins TRBV27 to TRBJ1-1; D gene uncertain. The CDR3 is 14 residues long. Deletions cut 5 bases from V and 4 bases from J, with 14 bases between. The germline CDR1 and CDR2 sequences are MNHEY and SMNVEV (reference sequence). CDR3 DNA: TGTGCCAGCAGTACCTTTGGGGTTTTCACTGAAGCTTTCTTT. It encodes CASSTFGVFTEAFF.

The sample holds one count of this clonotype. A much larger clonotype is one base distant, so this may be a read error. This chain connects TRBV20-1 to TRBJ2-7; D is uncertain. Germline CDR1 DFQATT, CDR2 SNEGSKA (reference sequence). There are 13 residues in the CDR3. The CDR3, as DNA: TGCGGTGCTAGAGATCTAAAGGGATACGAGCAGTACTTC. The encoded protein is CGARDLKGYEQYF.

This clonotype came up many times. The chain employs TRBV20-1 and TRBJ1-1, with D unclear. The CDR3 sequence is 10 residues long. CDR1 and CDR2 from the germline V gene are DFQATT and SNEGSKA (reference sequence). V lost 0 bases to trimming and J lost 7 bases, with 3 bases between them. The CDR3 DNA follows: TGCAGTGCTAGAGAGGTTGAAGCTTTCTTT. Its protein product is CSAREVEAFF.

The sample holds many counts of this clonotype. The chain employs TRBV3-1 and TRBJ2-7, with TRBD1 as a possible D gene (5 bases). Per the germline V gene, CDR1 is LGHDT and CDR2 is YNNKEL (reference sequence). The CDR3 is 15 residues long. Trimming removed 4 bases from V and 2 bases from J, with 15 bases in between. CDR3 DNA sequence: TGTGCCAGCAGCCCCGCCCCGCTAGGGGCCTACGAGCAGTACTTC. Its translation is CASSPAPLGAYEQYF.

The CDR3 DNA reads TGTGCCAGCAGTTTAAAGGGGGGAGGTCAGCCCCAGCATTTT. It yields the protein CASSLKGGGQPQHF. The chain recombines TRBV27 with TRBJ1-5, with D possibly matching TRBD1 (6 bases). Germline V gene lookup returns CDR1 MNHEY and CDR2 SMNVEV (reference sequence). Trimming cost V 2 bases and J 6 bases, with 11 bases left between them. The CDR3 totals 14 residues.

A remark on this clonotype: This may stem from a read error, because a much larger clone lies one nucleotide away. V and J are TRBV29-1 and TRBJ1-3; D call uncertain. V was shortened by 4 bases and J by 0 bases, with 10 bases between the two germline ends. This CDR3 is built from 14 residues. CDR1 SQVTM and CDR2 ANQGSEA come from the germline V gene. The CDR3 region is CSVVVDTSGNTIYF. The DNA for the CDR3 is TGCAGCGTTGTGGTGGATACCTCTGGAAACACCATATATTTT.

With respect to this clonotype: A read error may explain this, as a much larger clone is one base away. The chain recombines TRBV25-1 with TRBJ2-7, with D uncertain. V lost 2 bases, J lost 6 bases, and 11 bases lay in between. The CDR3 has 13 residues. CDR1 is MGHDK and CDR2 is SYGVNS in the germline V gene. The CDR3 spells CASSEHTVGEQYF. In DNA form, the CDR3 reads TGTGCCAGCAGTGAACACACGGTGGGCGAGCAGTACTTC.

As regards this clonotype: A much larger clone sits a single nucleotide away, making a read error possible. V usage is TRBV7-8 and J usage is TRBJ1-1, with 8 bases matching TRBD1. CDR3 size: 16 residues. The junction had 9 bases not matched to a gene; V was cut back by 6 bases and J by 0 bases. Germline V gene sequence: CDR1 SGHVS, CDR2 FQNEAQ. The CDR3 DNA is TGTGCCAGCAGAGGCAGGGAACAGGGGGTGAACACTGAAGCTTTCTTT. It encodes CASRGREQGVNTEAFF. Supplemented by reference TRBV7-8 and TRBJ1-1, the full variable domain reads GAGVSQSPRYKVAKRGQDVALRCDPISGHVSLFWYQQALGQGPEFLTYFQNEAQLDKSGLPSDRFFAERPEGSVSTLKIQRTQQEDSAVYLCASRGREQGVNTEAFFGQGTRLTVV.